This record covers a single T cell receptor beta chain. Its antigen is not identified. In the original workflow: With immunoSEQ giving junction-only sequences and no quality scores, filtering differed. The assay was immunoSEQ multiplex PCR, and TCRdb's table has in-frame clones only and misses some. The DNA gave D and trimming, while V, J and clone size come from that table. The table has about 2.4 million clones, more than 80% seen once. Negatively enriched CD4+ T cells were divided by CD45RA into naive and memory. The source of the sample is a study of shared clonotypes between healthy human individuals. General study points: It was the non-shared clonotypes that had lower generation probabilities than clonotypes shared by all four donors. Generally, naive subsets came out with larger estimated richness than memory subsets.

Germline V CDR1 and CDR2: SGHRS, YFSETQ. With 4 bases clipped from V and 1 base from J, the junction kept 6 bases outside the gene matches. The CDR3 extends over 16 amino acids. The chain links TRBV5-1 to TRBJ2-7; 12 bases line up with TRBD1. The specimen sequenced was naive CD4+ T cells sorted from blood. Subset of the sample: CD45RA+ positively selected. The origin of this receptor is a man aged 18 to 29 in good health. In nucleotides, the CDR3 is TGCGCCAGCAGCCCCCGGGACAGGGGGCTTTCCTACGAGCAGTACTTC. Translation: CASSPRDRGLSYEQYF.